This entry is about one T cell receptor beta chain. The source of the sample is a study of early stage breast cancer tumors. CDR1 is SGHTA and CDR2 is FQGTGA in the germline V gene. V lost 0 bases and J lost 2, with 4 bases in between. This CDR3 contains 13 residues. The protocol was immunoSEQ multiplex PCR, while the TCRdb copy is restricted to in-frame clones and leaves out a portion. The repertoire holds 25,000 to 35,000 clones, around 67% seen once, with about 4.5% in the top ten. The sequenced sample was blood. The receptor was derived from a person aged 35 to 50 with breast cancer. The chain joins TRBV7-3 to TRBJ1-1, with no clear D. The CDR3 sequence: CASSLTGNTEAFF. The DNA of the CDR3 is TGTGCCAGCAGCTTAACAGGAAACACTGAAGCTTTCTTT.